The sequence of this T cell receptor beta chain was determined in a study of blood T cell repertoires in COVID-19. About the research overall: Acute and convalescent COVID-19 samples came from the United States, Italy and Spain. From T cells, B-cell-depleted T cells, or PBMCs came the material, which was cDNA or gDNA.

Study processing details: For nucleated cells, counts were estimated from reference gene primer amplification. The table came from immunoSEQ multiplex PCR; TCRdb's copy has only in-frame clones and leaves some out. The DNA was the basis for D and trimming; V, J and clone size are from that table. The sample carries 130,000 to 150,000 clones, around 87% recorded once. The source material was peripheral blood. The TCR was taken from a woman aged 60-75 years with active COVID-19.

The CDR3 nucleotides read TGTGCCAGCAGCTTAGGCACGGGAGGGCCTAGAGAGACCCAGTACTTC. Protein: CASSLGTGGPRETQYF. This chain connects TRBV7-9 to TRBJ2-5, with 8 nucleotides matching TRBD2. V dropped 1 base and J dropped 4; count of bases not matched to a gene: 8. The CDR3 consists of 16 residues. Looked up from germline, CDR1 is SEHNR and CDR2 is FQNEAQ (reference sequence).